Sequencing of this TCR beta chain was carried out in a study of T cells in localized non-small cell lung cancer. Only in-frame clones appear in the TCRdb table, and some are missing; sequencing was by immunoSEQ multiplex PCR. The sample records some 3,500 clones, 25% to 35% being singletons. CDR3 size: 14 residues. The V and J ends lost 5 bases and 2 bases, in that order; junction bases with no gene match: 2. Germline loops: CDR1 MNHGY, CDR2 SAAAGT. There are a few counts of this clone. This receptor was taken from a male donor older than 55 with stage I lung adenocarcinoma. Sequencing was performed on lung tumor tissue, taken before any cancer treatment. The chain links TRBV6-8 to TRBJ1-3, with TRBD1 matching over 8 bases. Here the CDR3 DNA reads TGTGCCAGCAGTGAGACAGGGGCTGGAAACACCATATATTTT. Translated: CASSETGAGNTIYF.